Sequencing of this TCR beta chain was carried out in a study of read filtering for tumor transcriptome and immune sequencing. At the level of the study: DNase treatment preceded whole-transcriptome library preparation. Per sample, TCR-region reads ranged about 4 to 10.27 million by IR-seq, about 80 to 1,400 by RNA-seq. Study observations and caveats: The CD138-negative fraction was mixed bone marrow immune cells, not pure T cells.

With V trimmed by 8 bases and J by 5 bases, 8 bases remained unmatched. The CDR3 runs 13 residues. In germline, CDR1 is SGHVS, CDR2 FNYEAQ. This clonotype was seen ten or more times. Its cognate antigen is unknown. The library was built from roughly 400 ng RNA with molecular barcoded adaptors for alpha/delta and beta/gamma chains. TCRdb redid the calling of the reads with MiXCR, one entry per CDR3 protein. This table holds about 23,000 distinct CDR3 sequences, around 13% found once. This chain joins TRBV7-6 and TRBJ2-7, with 8 bases that match TRBD2. Sequences were obtained from a population of CD138-negative cells sorted from bone marrow. This clonotype originated in a donor at least 40 years old with multiple myeloma. The CDR3 is CASSIAGLNEQYF. CDR3 DNA sequence: TGTGCCAGCTCAATAGCGGGACTCAACGAGCAGTACTTC. Based on the CDR3 plus reference TRBV7-6 and TRBJ2-7, the full variable domain is GAGVSQSPRYKVTKRGQDVALRCDPISGHVSLYWYRQALGQGPEFLTYFNYEAQQDKSGLPNDRFSAERPEGSISTLTIQRTEQRDSAMYRCASSIAGLNEQYFGPGTRLTVT.